This T cell receptor (beta chain) was sequenced during a study of shared clonotypes between healthy human individuals. Assay used: immunoSEQ multiplex PCR; TCRdb lists only in-frame clones, some missing. The sample has around 100,000 clones; less than 80% are singletons. CDR1 and CDR2 from the germline V gene are MDHEN and SYDVKM. J gave up 4 bases and V 6 bases, and 2 bases lay outside the gene matches. The CDR3 runs to 13 residues. Material: memory CD8+ T cells sorted from blood. The subset was: CD45RO+ cells pooled with CCR7-negative TemRA cells. The TCR comes from a woman aged 25 to 39 in good health. This chain uses TRBV28 with TRBJ2-1; 8 nucleotides line up with TRBD1. CDR3 sequence (DNA): TGTGCCAGCAGGAACAGGGGGTACAATGAGCAGTTCTTC. Translating it yields CASRNRGYNEQFF.